This section outlines one T cell receptor beta chain sequence together with its context. Germline assignment: CDR1 SGHTA and CDR2 FQGTGA. The germline V and J ends were trimmed by 1 base and 0 bases, with 20 bases remaining between them. This CDR3 is built from 19 residues. This entry is derived from a study of cytomegalovirus exposure and HLA in healthy donors. The PCR was carried out with 60 Vbeta primers and 13 Jbeta primers. Repertoires were generated with immunoSEQ multiplex PCR, while TCRdb's copy carries only in-frame clones and drops some. The sample records tens of thousands of clones, about 76% being singletons.

This sequence joins TRBV7-3 and TRBJ2-3; D is perhaps TRBD1 (5 bases). This clonotype originated in a male donor in good health and CMV-seropositive. Sequencing was performed on PBMCs. For the CDR3, the DNA is TGTGCCAGCAGCTTAAGGGGCCTCCGGATAAGCGCAAGCACAGATACGCAGTATTTT. Its protein is CASSLRGLRISASTDTQYF.